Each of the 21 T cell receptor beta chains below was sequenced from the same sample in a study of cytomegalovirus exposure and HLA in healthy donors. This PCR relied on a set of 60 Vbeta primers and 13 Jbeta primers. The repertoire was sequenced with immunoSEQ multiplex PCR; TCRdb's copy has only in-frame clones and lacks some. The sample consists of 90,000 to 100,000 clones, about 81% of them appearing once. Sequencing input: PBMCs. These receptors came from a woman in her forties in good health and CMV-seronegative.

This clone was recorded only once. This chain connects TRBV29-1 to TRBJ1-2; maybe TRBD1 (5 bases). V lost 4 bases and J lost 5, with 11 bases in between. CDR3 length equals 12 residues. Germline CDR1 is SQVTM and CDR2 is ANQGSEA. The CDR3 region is CSVGSRGYGYTF. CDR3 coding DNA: TGCAGCGTTGGGAGTCGGGGGTATGGCTACACCTTC.

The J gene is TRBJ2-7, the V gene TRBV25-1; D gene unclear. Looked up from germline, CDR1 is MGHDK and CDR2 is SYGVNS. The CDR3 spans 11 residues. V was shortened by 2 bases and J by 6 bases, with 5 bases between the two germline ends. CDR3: CASSEIFEQYF. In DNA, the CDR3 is TGTGCCAGCAGTGAAATCTTCGAGCAGTACTTC.

The CDR3 DNA follows: TGTGCCAGCAGCTTAGGTTGGACGGCCGTAAGCGGTTCTAAAGAGACCCAGTACTTC. Residues: CASSLGWTAVSGSKETQYF. V and J are TRBV11-2 and TRBJ2-5, with D perhaps matching TRBD2 (5 bases). The germline gives CDR1 SGHAT, CDR2 FQNNGV. Trimming shortened V by 1 base and J by 3 bases, and 24 bases separated the two germline ends. The CDR3 is 19 residues long.

CDR3 DNA: TGTGCCAGCAGTTTAACGGGCGGGAAGAACACCGGGGAGCTGTTTTTT. Protein sequence: CASSLTGGKNTGELFF. The chain combines TRBV27 with TRBJ2-2, with D possibly being TRBD2 (6 bases). The CDR3 contains 16 residues. Between the trimmed V and J ends, which lost 2 bases and 1 base, there was a span of 11 bases. CDR1 and CDR2 (germline): MNHEY, SMNVEV (reference sequence).

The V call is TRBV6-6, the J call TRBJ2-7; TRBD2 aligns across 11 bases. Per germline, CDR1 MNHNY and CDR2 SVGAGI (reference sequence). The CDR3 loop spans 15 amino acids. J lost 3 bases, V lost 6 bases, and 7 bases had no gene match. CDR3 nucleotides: TGTGCCAGCAGCGGACAGACTAGCGGGGTCTACGAGCAGTACTTC. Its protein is CASSGQTSGVYEQYF.

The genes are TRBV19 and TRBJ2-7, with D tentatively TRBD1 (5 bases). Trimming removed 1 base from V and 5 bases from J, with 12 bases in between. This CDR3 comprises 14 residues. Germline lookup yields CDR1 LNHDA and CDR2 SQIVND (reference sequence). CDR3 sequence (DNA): TGTGCCAGTAGTATAGGCAGCAGGGCGGACGAGCAGTACTTC. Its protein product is CASSIGSRADEQYF.

The CDR3 bases are TGTGCCAGCAGCCAGACTAGCCAAGAGACCCAGTACTTC. Translated: CASSQTSQETQYF. The genes are TRBV14 and TRBJ2-5, with a possible D match to TRBD2 (6 bases). The CDR3 has 13 amino acids. Germline V gene sequence: CDR1 SGHDN, CDR2 FVKESK. V gave up 3 bases and J gave up 1 base, with 6 bases separating them.

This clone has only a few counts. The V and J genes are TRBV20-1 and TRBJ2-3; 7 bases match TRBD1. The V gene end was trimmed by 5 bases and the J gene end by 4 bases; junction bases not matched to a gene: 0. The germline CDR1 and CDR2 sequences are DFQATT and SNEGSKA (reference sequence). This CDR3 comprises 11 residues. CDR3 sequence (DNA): TGCAGTGCTGACAGGGCAGATACGCAGTATTTT. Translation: CSADRADTQYF.

The CDR3 spells CASSYLNRETQYF. CDR3 DNA sequence: TGTGCCAGCAGTTATCTAAACAGAGAGACCCAGTACTTC. V usage is TRBV6-5 and J usage is TRBJ2-5, with D hard to call. The V end was cut by 3 bases, the J end by 4 bases, with 9 bases between. The germline CDR1 and CDR2 sequences are MNHEY and SVGAGI. The CDR3 length is 13 residues.

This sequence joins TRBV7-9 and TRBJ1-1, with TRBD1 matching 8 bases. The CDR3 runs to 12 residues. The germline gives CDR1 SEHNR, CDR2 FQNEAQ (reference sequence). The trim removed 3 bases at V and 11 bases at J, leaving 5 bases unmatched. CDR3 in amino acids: CASSFQGAGAFF. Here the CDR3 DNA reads TGTGCCAGCAGCTTTCAGGGGGCCGGGGCTTTCTTT.

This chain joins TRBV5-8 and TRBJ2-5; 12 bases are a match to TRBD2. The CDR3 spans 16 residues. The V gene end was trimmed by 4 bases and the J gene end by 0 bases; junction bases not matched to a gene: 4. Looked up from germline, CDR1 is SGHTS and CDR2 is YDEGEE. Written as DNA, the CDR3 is TGTGCCAGCAGCCAAGGGACTAGCGGGCACCAAGAGACCCAGTACTTC. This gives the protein CASSQGTSGHQETQYF.

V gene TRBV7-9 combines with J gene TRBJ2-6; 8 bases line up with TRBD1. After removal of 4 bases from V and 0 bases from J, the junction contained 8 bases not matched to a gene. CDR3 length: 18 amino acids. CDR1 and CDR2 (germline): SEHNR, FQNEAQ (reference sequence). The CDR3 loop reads CASSSRGQAYSGANVLTF. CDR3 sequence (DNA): TGTGCCAGCAGCTCCAGGGGACAGGCCTACTCTGGGGCCAACGTCCTGACTTTC.

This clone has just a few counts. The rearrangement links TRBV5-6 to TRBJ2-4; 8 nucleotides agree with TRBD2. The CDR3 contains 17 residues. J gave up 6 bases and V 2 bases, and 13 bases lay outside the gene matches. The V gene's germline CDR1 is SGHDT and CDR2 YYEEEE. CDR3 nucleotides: TGTGCCAGCAGCTTTTTAACAGCGGGAGCATCAGTAAACATTCAGTACTTC. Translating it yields CASSFLTAGASVNIQYF.

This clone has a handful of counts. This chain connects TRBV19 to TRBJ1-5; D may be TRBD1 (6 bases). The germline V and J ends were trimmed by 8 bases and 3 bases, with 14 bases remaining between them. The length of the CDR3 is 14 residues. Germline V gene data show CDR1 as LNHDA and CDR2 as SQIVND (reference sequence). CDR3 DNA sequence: TGTGCCAGTTGGGGCCGGACAGACAATCAGCCCCAGCATTTT. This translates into CASWGRTDNQPQHF.

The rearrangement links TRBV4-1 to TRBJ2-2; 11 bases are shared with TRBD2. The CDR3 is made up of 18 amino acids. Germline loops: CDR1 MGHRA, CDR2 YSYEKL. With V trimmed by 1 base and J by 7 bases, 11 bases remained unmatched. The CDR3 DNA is TGCGCCAGCAGCCAAGCAGCACTAGCGGGAGCGTTCGGCGGGGAGCTGTTTTTT. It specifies CASSQAALAGAFGGELFF.

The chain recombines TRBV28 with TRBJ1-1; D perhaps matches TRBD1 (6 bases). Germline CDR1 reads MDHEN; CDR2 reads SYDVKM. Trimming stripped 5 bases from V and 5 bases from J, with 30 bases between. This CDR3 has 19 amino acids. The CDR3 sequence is CASSPKRPRGTKIGTEAFF. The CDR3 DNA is TGTGCCAGCAGTCCTAAGAGGCCCCGTGGGACAAAGATCGGGACTGAAGCTTTCTTT.

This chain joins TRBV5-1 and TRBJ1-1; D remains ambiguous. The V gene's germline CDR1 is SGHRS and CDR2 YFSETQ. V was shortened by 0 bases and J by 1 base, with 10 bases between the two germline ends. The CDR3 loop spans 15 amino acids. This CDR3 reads CASSLAGRGNTEAFF. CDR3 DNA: TGCGCCAGCAGCTTGGCCGGGCGGGGGAACACTGAAGCTTTCTTT.

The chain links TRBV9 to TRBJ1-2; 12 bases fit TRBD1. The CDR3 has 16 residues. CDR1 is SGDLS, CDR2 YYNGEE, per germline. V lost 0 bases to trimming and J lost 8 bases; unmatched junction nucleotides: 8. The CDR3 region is CASSVEPSGTGGGYTF. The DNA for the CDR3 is TGTGCCAGCAGCGTAGAGCCGTCCGGGACAGGGGGCGGCTACACCTTC.

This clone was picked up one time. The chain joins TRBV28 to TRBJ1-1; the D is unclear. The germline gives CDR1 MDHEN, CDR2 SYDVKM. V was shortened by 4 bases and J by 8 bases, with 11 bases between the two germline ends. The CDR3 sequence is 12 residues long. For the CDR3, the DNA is TGTGCCAGCAGTTCGGGAAACCAAGAAGCTTTCTTT. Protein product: CASSSGNQEAFF.

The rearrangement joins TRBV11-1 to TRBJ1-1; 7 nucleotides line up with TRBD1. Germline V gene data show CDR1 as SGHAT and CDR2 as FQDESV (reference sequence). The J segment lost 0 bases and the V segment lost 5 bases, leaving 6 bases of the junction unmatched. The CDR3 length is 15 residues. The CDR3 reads CASSTRQGLNTEAFF. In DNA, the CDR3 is TGTGCCAGCAGCACCAGACAGGGACTGAACACTGAAGCTTTCTTT.

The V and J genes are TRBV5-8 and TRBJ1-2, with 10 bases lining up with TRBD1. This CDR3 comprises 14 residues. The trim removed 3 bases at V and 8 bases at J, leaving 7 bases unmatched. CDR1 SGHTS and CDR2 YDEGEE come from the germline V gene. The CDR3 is CASSWIDRGRGYTF. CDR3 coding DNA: TGTGCCAGCAGCTGGATTGACAGGGGGCGCGGCTACACCTTC.